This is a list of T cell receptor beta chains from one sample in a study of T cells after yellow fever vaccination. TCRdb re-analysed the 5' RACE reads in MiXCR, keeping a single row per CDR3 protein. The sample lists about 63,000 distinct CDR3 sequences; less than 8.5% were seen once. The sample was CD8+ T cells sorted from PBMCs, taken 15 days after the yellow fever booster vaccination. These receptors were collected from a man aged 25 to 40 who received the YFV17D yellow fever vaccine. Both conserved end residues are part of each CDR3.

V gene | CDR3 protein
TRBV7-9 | CASSLVAVPYEQYF
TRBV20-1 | CSARDPAGLVSYEQYF
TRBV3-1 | CASSQGWADTYNEQFF
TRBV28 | CASGPAYQETQYF
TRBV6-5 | CATGLWTNTEAFF
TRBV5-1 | CASSFGEGSYNEQFF
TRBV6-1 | CASEDRLNTEAFF
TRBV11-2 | CASSLVWGAPTGELFF
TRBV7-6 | CASSSPGYGGYTF
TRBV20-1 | CSARGPGTRNNEQFF
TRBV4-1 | CASSKGAAEPAYNEQFF
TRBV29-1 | CSVPREETQYF
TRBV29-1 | CSVEGQGGYEQYF
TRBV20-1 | CSATPSGRAYNEQFF
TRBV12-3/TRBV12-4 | CASSLGVQPSTDTQYF
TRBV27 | CASSQTSGNTDTQYF
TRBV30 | CAWGQGSYQSQHF
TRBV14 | CASSPVGGASYEQYF
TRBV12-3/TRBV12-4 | CASSFETPATNEKLFF
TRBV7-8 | CASSQVSGSLTDTQYF
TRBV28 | CASSPPFPVLDTEAFF
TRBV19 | CASSIVGLSTDTQYF
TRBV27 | CASSLGTGDGEQYF
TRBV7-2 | CASSRTYEQYF
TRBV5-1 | CASRREGTGIYEQYF
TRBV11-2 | CASSPSGRDTQYF
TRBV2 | CASSELGGRRYEQYF
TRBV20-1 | CSARDWTGKAGNTIYF
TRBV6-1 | CASILTIGRTGELFF
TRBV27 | CASRASGGNNEQFF
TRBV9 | CASQAGRGETQYF
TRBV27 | CASSSITSRGPLNEKLFF
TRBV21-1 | CASSTGDRNTEAFF
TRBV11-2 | CASSLDGRGLLNSYEQYF
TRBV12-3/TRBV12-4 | CASSYSGSSNEQYF
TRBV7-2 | CASSVGLASWDEQFF
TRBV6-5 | CASSYLSGSRNEQFF
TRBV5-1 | CASSWRTEETQYF
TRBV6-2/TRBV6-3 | CASTFAAGELFF
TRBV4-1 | CASSHPAGTGVSEQYF
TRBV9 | CASSGQGLNEQFF
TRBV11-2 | CASSPGTTNTGELFF